The 19 T cell receptor beta chains given below trace back to one sample, sequenced in a study of shared clonotypes between healthy human individuals. Method: immunoSEQ multiplex PCR; TCRdb's copy keeps in-frame clones and lacks some. The repertoire has about 2 million clones, around 96% of them found once; the top ten carry approximately 1.2%. Terminally differentiated effector memory CD45RA+ cells were excluded from the naive CD8 cells, which were CD45RO-negative and positively selected for CCR7. The specimen sequenced was naive CD8+ T cells sorted from blood. These receptors were taken from a man younger than 30 in good health.

The rearrangement links TRBV5-1 to TRBJ2-1; D is possibly TRBD2 (5 bases). Germline V gene data show CDR1 as SGHRS and CDR2 as YFSETQ. V was trimmed by 4 bases and J by 0 bases, leaving 14 bases between them. This CDR3 region has 16 residues. CDR3 nucleotide sequence: TGCGCCAGCAGCCCCGGGTATGGGAGCTCCTACAATGAGCAGTTCTTC. It is translated as CASSPGYGSSYNEQFF.

V usage is TRBV25-1 and J usage is TRBJ2-7; 7 bases are a match to TRBD2. With 5 bases clipped from V and 0 bases from J, the junction kept 7 bases outside the gene matches. CDR3 length: 15 residues. Looked up from germline, CDR1 is MGHDK and CDR2 is SYGVNS. The CDR3 reads CASSTSGESSYEQYF. DNA for the CDR3: TGTGCCAGCAGTACGAGCGGGGAAAGCTCCTACGAGCAGTACTTC.

V and J are TRBV9 and TRBJ2-5; 10 bases are a match to TRBD2. Losses at the gene ends were 4 bases for V and 5 bases for J; bases not matched to a gene: 11. The CDR3 contains 16 residues. Germline V CDR1 and CDR2: SGDLS, YYNGEE. For the CDR3, the DNA is TGTGCCAGCAGCCCTGGTCTAGCGGGAGTCTTGGAGACCCAGTACTTC. It translates to CASSPGLAGVLETQYF.

The J gene is TRBJ2-1, the V gene TRBV7-8; D is uncertain. CDR1 is SGHVS and CDR2 is FQNEAQ in the germline V gene. The V gene lost 3 bases and the J gene lost 8 bases, with 23 bases spanning the gap. This CDR3 contains 17 residues. The CDR3 DNA is TGTGCCAGCAGCTTCCCCGGCCCAGGAGACGCTAGGGATGAGCAGTTCTTC. This sequence encodes CASSFPGPGDARDEQFF.

V and J are TRBV5-5 and TRBJ1-1; tentatively, D is TRBD1 (5 bases). Trimming pared 1 base from V and 3 bases from J, leaving 10 bases between. CDR3 length equals 14 residues. The germline gives CDR1 SGHKS, CDR2 YYEKEE (reference sequence). The CDR3 DNA reads TGTGCCAGCAGCTTGATCCCGGGGGACACTGAAGCTTTCTTT. It translates to CASSLIPGDTEAFF.

The chain combines TRBV4-1 with TRBJ1-6, with D maybe TRBD1 (6 bases). The CDR3 spans 16 residues. Trimming took 0 bases from V and 6 from J, leaving 12 bases between them. The germline V gene has CDR1 MGHRA and CDR2 YSYEKL. The CDR3 DNA is TGCGCCAGCAGCCAAGATCCAGGGACAATTAATTCACCCCTCCACTTT. It specifies CASSQDPGTINSPLHF.

The chain is built from TRBV7-2 and TRBJ2-3; D remains ambiguous. Trimming took 5 bases from V and 0 from J, leaving 12 bases between them. CDR3 size: 15 residues. The germline V gene encodes CDR1 SGHTA and CDR2 FQGNSA. CDR3 DNA sequence: TGTGCCAGCAGCGGCGTTGCGGCTAGCACAGATACGCAGTATTTT. Its protein product is CASSGVAASTDTQYF.

The chain couples TRBV7-2 to TRBJ1-2; D gene ambiguous. The ends were cut back, 3 bases at V and 8 bases at J, with 16 bases in the middle. Germline loops: CDR1 SGHTA, CDR2 FQGNSA. The length of the CDR3 is 14 residues. CDR3 in DNA: TGTGCCAGCAGCTTGGGTGGGGAACCTAACGGCTACACCTTC. It specifies CASSLGGEPNGYTF. Full variable domain (outside the CDR3, taken from reference TRBV7-2 and TRBJ1-2): GAGVSQSPSNKVTEKGKDVELRCDPISGHTALYWYRQSLGQGLEFLIYFQGNSAPDKSGLPSDRFSAERTGGSVSTLTIQRTQQEDSAVYLCASSLGGEPNGYTFGSGTRLTVV.

As to this clone: The sample carries other DNA sequences with the same CDR3. The chain recombines TRBV9 with TRBJ2-7; unclear D gene. Germline assignment: CDR1 SGDLS and CDR2 YYNGEE. With 0 bases removed from V and 7 bases from J, the gap between germline ends came to 5 bases. The CDR3 length is 11 residues. CDR3 residues: CASSVGEEQYF. The CDR3 nucleotides are TGTGCCAGCAGCGTAGGGGAAGAGCAGTACTTC.

J is TRBJ1-5 and V is TRBV4-1; D is uncertain. The germline V gene encodes CDR1 MGHRA and CDR2 YSYEKL. The germline V and J ends were trimmed by 1 base and 6 bases, with 7 bases remaining between them. The length of the CDR3 is 13 residues. The CDR3 DNA sequence: TGCGCCAGCAGCCAAGTCCCCGGTCAGCCCCAGCATTTT. Translated: CASSQVPGQPQHF.

In this sample, this clone turned up once. The chain has TRBV19 and TRBJ1-5; D call uncertain. The CDR3 covers 14 residues. The germline V and J ends were trimmed by 0 bases and 5 bases, with 8 bases remaining between them. The germline gives CDR1 LNHDA, CDR2 SQIVND (reference sequence). The CDR3 bases are TGTGCCAGTAGTATAGAAGTTTTTTATCAGCCCCAGCATTTT. It codes for CASSIEVFYQPQHF.

The chain employs TRBV30 and TRBJ1-4; D is unclear. V dropped 0 bases and J dropped 4 bases, with 18 bases sitting between them. From germline, CDR1 is GTSNPN and CDR2 SVGIG (reference sequence). This CDR3 has 17 residues. CDR3 residues: CAWSVLNDPLLNEKLFF. For the CDR3, the DNA is TGTGCCTGGAGTGTACTGAATGATCCGTTGCTTAATGAAAAACTGTTTTTT.

The J gene is TRBJ2-7, the V gene TRBV6-5; 9 bases line up with TRBD1. V was clipped by 5 bases and J by 7 bases; unmatched bases: 9. The CDR3 has 14 residues. Germline V gene data show CDR1 as MNHEY and CDR2 as SVGAGI. For the CDR3, the DNA is TGTGCCAGCAGTCCGACAGGGGGAGAACTTGAGCAGTACTTC. Translated, it gives CASSPTGGELEQYF.

As regards this clone: This CDR3 is also generated by other DNA sequences in the sample. V and J are TRBV9 and TRBJ2-1; unclear D gene. The V gene's germline CDR1 is SGDLS and CDR2 YYNGEE. This CDR3 has 13 amino acids. Trimming shortened V by 3 bases and J by 4 bases, and 8 bases separated the two germline ends. In DNA, the CDR3 is TGTGCCAGCAGCGCCTACACGTACAATGAGCAGTTCTTC. Translating gives CASSAYTYNEQFF.

The chain joins TRBV28 to TRBJ2-2, with D unresolved. Trimming took 1 base from V and 6 from J, leaving 9 bases between them. The germline CDR1 and CDR2 sequences are MDHEN and SYDVKM. This CDR3 comprises 14 residues. CDR3 in DNA: TGTGCCAGCAGTTTATCTCAGGAATCCGGGGAGCTGTTTTTT. Its protein product is CASSLSQESGELFF.

V is TRBV5-6 and J is TRBJ2-5; tentative D call: TRBD2 (6 bases). CDR3 length: 12 amino acids. Germline lookup yields CDR1 SGHDT and CDR2 YYEEEE. Between the trimmed V and J ends, which lost 2 bases and 14 bases, there was a span of 16 bases. The CDR3 region has the DNA TGTGCCAGCAGCTTCCAAGCGGGTAGCGTTTACTTC. It encodes CASSFQAGSVYF.

The chain links TRBV25-1 to TRBJ2-7; perhaps TRBD1 as D (5 bases). The V gene lost 1 base and the J gene lost 1 base, with 8 bases spanning the gap. The CDR3 runs 14 residues. Germline V gene lookup returns CDR1 MGHDK and CDR2 SYGVNS. CDR3 amino acids: CASSEFGASYEQYF. CDR3 sequence (DNA): TGTGCCAGCAGTGAATTTGGGGCTTCCTACGAGCAGTACTTC.

The rearrangement links TRBV21-1 to TRBJ1-1. TRBV21-1 is a pseudogene. The CDR3 loop spans 16 amino acids. CDR3 region: CASSKGTGSMNTEAFF. The CDR3 nucleotides read TGTGCCAGCAGCAAAGGTACGGGTTCCATGAACACTGAAGCTTTCTTT.

The chain links TRBV4-1 to TRBJ2-7; 11 bases map to TRBD1. Germline CDR1 reads MGHRA; CDR2 reads YSYEKL. V lost 2 bases and J lost 5; bases outside the gene matches: 11. The CDR3 totals 17 residues. CDR3 coding DNA: TGCGCCAGCAGCCAACACATCTCCGGACAGGGGGCTAACGAGCAGTACTTC. Translated: CASSQHISGQGANEQYF.